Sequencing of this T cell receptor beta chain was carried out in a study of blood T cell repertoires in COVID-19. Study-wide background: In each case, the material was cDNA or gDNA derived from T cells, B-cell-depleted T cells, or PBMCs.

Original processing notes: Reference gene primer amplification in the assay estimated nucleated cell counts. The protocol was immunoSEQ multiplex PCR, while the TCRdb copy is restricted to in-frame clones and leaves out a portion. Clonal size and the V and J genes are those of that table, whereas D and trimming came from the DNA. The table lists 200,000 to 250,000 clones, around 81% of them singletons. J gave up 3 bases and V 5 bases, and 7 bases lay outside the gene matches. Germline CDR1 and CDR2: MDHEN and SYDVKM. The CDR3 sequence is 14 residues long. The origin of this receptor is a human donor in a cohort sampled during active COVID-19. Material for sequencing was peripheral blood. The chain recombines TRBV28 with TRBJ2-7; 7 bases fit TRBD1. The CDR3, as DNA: TGTGCCAGCAGTCCCCCGACAGGGATCTACGAGCAGTACTTC. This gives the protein CASSPPTGIYEQYF.